The source of this TCR beta chain is a study of CD8 T cells in Susac syndrome. Study-wide points: In its TCR sequencing and HLA analysis, the study acknowledged that the number of individuals was relatively small.

Concerning this clonotype: Its antigen is unidentified.

It was with random hexamers that 0.5 to 1 ug RNA was reverse transcribed. MiXCR was run by TCRdb on the immunoSEQ multiplex PCR reads, yielding one entry per CDR3 protein. The data contain 170,000 or so distinct CDR3 sequences, around 93% of them singletons. The CD8+ and CD4+ T cells were isolated magnetically using a negative isolation approach, whereas the TEMRA cells were enriched by FACS. V shed 0 bases and J shed 4 bases, with 15 bases lying between them. Germline V gene data show CDR1 as LGHDT and CDR2 as YNNKEL (reference sequence). The CDR3 spans 16 residues. The clonotype was recovered from a human donor with multiple sclerosis. The chain recombines TRBV3-1 with TRBJ1-2; D gene unclear. Sequencing was carried out using CD4+ T cells from PBMCs. The CDR3 sequence: CASSQDLVRSTYGYTF. CDR3 DNA: TGTGCCAGCAGCCAAGATCTCGTCCGCTCTACCTATGGCTACACCTTC. The variable domain in full, completed from reference TRBV3-1 and TRBJ1-2, reads DTAVSQTPKYLVTQMGNDKSIKCEQNLGHDTMYWYKQDSKKFLKIMFSYNNKELIINETVPNRFSPKSPDKAHLNLHINSLELGDSAVYFCASSQDLVRSTYGYTFGSGTRLTVV.